Given below is one T cell receptor (beta chain) in context. The data were obtained in a study of technical replicates of blood from a few donors. Using immunoSEQ multiplex PCR, the repertoire was profiled, and TCRdb retains in-frame clones only, with some absent. The table has tens of thousands of clones, over 95% seen once. Trimming took 1 base from V and 8 from J, leaving 11 bases between them. The CDR3 covers 13 residues. Germline V CDR1 and CDR2: SGHTA, FQGNSA. Material for sequencing was T cells isolated from PBMCs. The receptor comes from a human donor in good health. The chain uses TRBV7-2 and TRBJ1-2; no clear D. As DNA, the CDR3 is TGTGCCAGCAGCTTAGAGTCAGGTCGAGGCTACACCTTC. Its translation is CASSLESGRGYTF.